A selection of T cell receptor beta chains follows, all from one sample in a study of cytomegalovirus exposure and HLA in healthy donors. The protocol was immunoSEQ multiplex PCR, while the TCRdb copy is restricted to in-frame clones and leaves out a portion. The sample records 110,000 or so clones, 76% being singletons. The sequenced material came from PBMCs. The receptors derive from a man aged 35 to 55 in good health and CMV-seropositive. Both conserved end residues are part of each CDR3. Each record gives: clone size, D gene, V gene, J gene, CDR3 DNA, CDR3 protein. D genes are given only for firm matches. Expanded clones are given a class, and other clones once, few, many or no size at all.

>.|.|TRBV7-2|TRBJ1-6
TGTGCCAGCAGCTTACTCCCGACAGGTCTATCCTCACCCCTCCACTTT
CASSLLPTGLSSPLHF
>.|TRBD2|TRBV18|TRBJ2-7
TGTGCCAGCTCACCCCTAACAGGTGGGAGCGGGAGAGGACAAGAGCAGTACTTC
CASSPLTGGSGRGQEQYF
>.|TRBD1|TRBV7-8|TRBJ1-6
TGTGCCAGCAGCCCCCACCGGGACAGGGATTCACCCCTCCACTTT
CASSPHRDRDSPLHF
>.|TRBD1|TRBV7-9|TRBJ2-2
TGTGCCAGCAGCTCAACGAGCACAGGGGGAAACACCGGGGAGCTGTTTTTT
CASSSTSTGGNTGELFF
>.|.|TRBV5-1|TRBJ1-5
TGCGCCAGCAGCTTGTTTCCGGGAAATAGCAATCAGCCCCAGCATTTT
CASSLFPGNSNQPQHF
>.|TRBD2|TRBV18|TRBJ2-3
TGTGCCAGCTCACCACCGTTACTAGCGGGGGACACAGATACGCAGTATTTT
CASSPPLLAGDTDTQYF
>.|TRBD2|TRBV6-5|TRBJ2-7
TGTGCCAGCAGTTACTTAGAGCGGGATTGGCCGCAGTACTTC
CASSYLERDWPQYF
>.|.|TRBV7-3|TRBJ1-6
TGTGCCAGCAGTTTAGAGGTGAATAATTCACCCCTCCACTTT
CASSLEVNNSPLHF
>.|TRBD1|TRBV5-8|TRBJ1-6
TGTGCCAGCAGCTTCACAGGGGGCGGTTGGGATTCACCCCTCCACTTT
CASSFTGGGWDSPLHF
>few|.|TRBV7-6|TRBJ1-4
TGTGCCAGCAGCTTAACTGGGGGCGATGAAAAACTGTTTTTT
CASSLTGGDEKLFF
>few|.|TRBV7-9|TRBJ1-1
TGTGCCAGCAGCTTGACAGTGAACACTGAAGCTTTCTTT
CASSLTVNTEAFF
>.|.|TRBV6-6|TRBJ2-3
TGTGCCAGCAAGGGGCTCACAGATACGCAGTATTTT
CASKGLTDTQYF
>.|TRBD1|TRBV13|TRBJ2-7
TGTGCCAGCGGTACCATTAGCCGGGACAGCCTCTCCTACGAGCAGTACTTC
CASGTISRDSLSYEQYF
>.|TRBD1|TRBV7-9|TRBJ1-3
TGTGCCAGCAGCTTAGCGAACCCGACAGGGCCTGGAAACACCATATATTTT
CASSLANPTGPGNTIYF
>.|.|TRBV5-4|TRBJ2-7
TGTGCCAGCAGCTTGGCGGGCAGGGCCCACGAGCAGTACTTC
CASSLAGRAHEQYF
>.|.|TRBV20-1|TRBJ1-2
TGCAGTCCGAGGGGCTACACCTTC
CSPRGYTF
>.|TRBD1|TRBV5-1|TRBJ1-6
TGCGCCAGCAGCTTGGGGGACAGGACCCTCCCTAGAAATTCACCCCTCCACTTT
CASSLGDRTLPRNSPLHF
>few|.|TRBV18|TRBJ2-3
TGTGCCAGCTCCCCGTTTAGGGGAGATACGCAGTATTTT
CASSPFRGDTQYF
>few|TRBD1|TRBV7-2|TRBJ2-1
TGTGCCAGCAGCTCTAAACAGGGGGCCGGGTACAATGAGCAGTTCTTC
CASSSKQGAGYNEQFF
>.|.|TRBV23-1|TRBJ2-5
TGCGCCAGCAGTCAATTCGCCCAGGGGTCCCAAGAGACCCAGTACTTC
CASSQFAQGSQETQYF
>.|TRBD1|TRBV10-3|TRBJ1-1
TGTGCCATCCAGACAGGGCTGAACACTGAAGCTTTCTTT
CAIQTGLNTEAFF
>few|TRBD2|TRBV29-1|TRBJ2-1
TGCAGCGGCTTACTAGCGGGGGATCACAATGAGCAGTTCTTC
CSGLLAGDHNEQFF
>few|TRBD1|TRBV19|TRBJ2-7
TGTGCCAGTAGTATAAGGGGACAGGCCACCTACGAGCAGTACTTC
CASSIRGQATYEQYF
>.|TRBD1|TRBV5-5|TRBJ1-4
TGTGCCAGCAGCTTGGAGGGGACAGAGGATGAAAAACTGTTTTTT
CASSLEGTEDEKLFF
>.|.|TRBV9|TRBJ2-7
TGTGCCAGCAGCGTAGGTTGGGAGGGGGCCTACGAGCAGTACTTC
CASSVGWEGAYEQYF
>.|TRBD1|TRBV5-4|TRBJ2-3
TGTGCCAGCAGCTTCGAAGGGACAGGGTCTTCAGATACGCAGTATTTT
CASSFEGTGSSDTQYF
>.|.|TRBV19|TRBJ1-5
TGTGCCAGTAGGGGGGGGGACGGTAGCAATCAGCCCCAGCATTTT
CASRGGDGSNQPQHF
>.|TRBD1|TRBV5-6|TRBJ1-1
TGTGCCAGCAGCCTGGGTGGCAGGGGGGTGAATGCTTTCTTT
CASSLGGRGVNAFF
>.|TRBD1|TRBV6-1|TRBJ2-7
TGTGCCAGCAGTGGCCGGGACAGGGGAAGCTACGAGCAGTACTTC
CASSGRDRGSYEQYF
>.|.|TRBV18|TRBJ2-3
TGTGCCAGCTCATCATCCGGTGGAGATACGCAGTATTTT
CASSSSGGDTQYF
>once|.|TRBV11-2|TRBJ2-5
TGTGCCAGCAGCTTAACCGGGATCGAAGAGACCCAGTACTTC
CASSLTGIEETQYF
>.|.|TRBV4-1|TRBJ1-1
TGCGCCAGCAGCCAAGGGTATACGGGGAACACTGAAGCTTTCTTT
CASSQGYTGNTEAFF
>.|TRBD1|TRBV28|TRBJ1-4
TGTGCCAGCAAGGGGGCAGGGGGAAATGAAAAACTGTTTTTT
CASKGAGGNEKLFF
>.|TRBD1|TRBV15|TRBJ2-3
TGTGCCACCAGCAGGGAACCCGGACAGGGTTACGATACGCAGTATTTT
CATSREPGQGYDTQYF
>.|.|TRBV7-9|TRBJ2-7
TGTGCCAGCAATCAGGGCTACGAGCAGTACTTC
CASNQGYEQYF
>.|.|TRBV5-6|TRBJ2-6
TGTGCCAGCAGCGTTCTCTCTGGGGCCAACGGCCTGACTTTC
CASSVLSGANGLTF
>.|.|TRBV7-3|TRBJ2-3
TGTGCCAGCAGCCGCCAACAGGGAAGGGGCACAGATACGCAGTATTTT
CASSRQQGRGTDTQYF
>.|.|TRBV7-3|TRBJ2-7
TGTGCCAGCAGCTCGAGTTTCGGCGAGCAGTACTTC
CASSSSFGEQYF
>once|.|TRBV11-3|TRBJ2-7
TGTGCCAGCAGCTTAGATCTCTCAGAATCCTACGAGCAGTACTTC
CASSLDLSESYEQYF
>.|.|TRBV19|TRBJ2-4
TGTGCCAGTAGTTCACCGGGGTTAGCCAAAAACAGTCAGTACTTC
CASSSPGLAKNSQYF
>.|.|TRBV28|TRBJ2-2
TGTGCCAGCAGAGTAGGGGGGGCACAGACCGGGGAGCTGTTTTTT
CASRVGGAQTGELFF
>.|.|TRBV2|TRBJ2-6
TGTGCCAGCAGTGGATATGGGACAAGGGGACACTCTGGGGCCAACGGCCTGACTTTC
CASSGYGTRGHSGANGLTF
>few|.|TRBV1|TRBJ2-3
TGCACCAGCAGCCCTGGACTGCTAGGTAGCACAGATACGCAGTATTTT
CTSSPGLLGSTDTQYF